In its sample, the clone carrying this T cell receptor beta chain was seen a few times. Its antigen remains unknown. The data originate from a study of T cells in Graves' hyperthyroidism and ophthalmopathy. General observations from the study: Ophthalmopathy onset followed model prediction by a median approximately seven months. Also found in blood were most expanded thyroid clonotypes above 0.001.

It was RNA transcripts that yielded the amplified TCR beta CDR3 regions. A first-round RT-PCR of the TCR CDR3 used the HTBI primer set. TCRdb passed the multiplex PCR reads through MiXCR, listing each CDR3 protein once. The table has 540,000 or so distinct CDR3 sequences, 15% to 19% seen once. With a duration under 2 months, the hyperthyroidism was newly diagnosed in patients aged 18 to 65. The trim removed 6 bases at V and 2 bases at J, leaving 19 bases unmatched. The CDR3 is made up of 19 amino acids. Germline V gene sequence: CDR1 SEHNR, CDR2 FQNEAQ (reference sequence). Sequenced: blood. This TCR was sampled from a woman between 25 and 40 years old with Graves' hyperthyroidism. The rearrangement joins TRBV7-9 to TRBJ2-3, with 8 bases that match TRBD2. CDR3 loop: CASSGSSGGARTHTDTQYF. CDR3 in DNA: TGTGCCAGCAGTGGGTCTTCGGGGGGGGCGCGCACACACACAGATACGCAGTATTTT. The full variable domain, with the rest looked up from reference TRBV7-9 and TRBJ2-3, is DTGVSQNPRHKITKRGQNVTFRCDPISEHNRLYWYRQTLGQGPEFLTYFQNEAQLEKSRLLSDRFSAERPKGSFSTLEIQRTEQGDSAMYLCASSGSSGGARTHTDTQYFGPGTRLTVL.